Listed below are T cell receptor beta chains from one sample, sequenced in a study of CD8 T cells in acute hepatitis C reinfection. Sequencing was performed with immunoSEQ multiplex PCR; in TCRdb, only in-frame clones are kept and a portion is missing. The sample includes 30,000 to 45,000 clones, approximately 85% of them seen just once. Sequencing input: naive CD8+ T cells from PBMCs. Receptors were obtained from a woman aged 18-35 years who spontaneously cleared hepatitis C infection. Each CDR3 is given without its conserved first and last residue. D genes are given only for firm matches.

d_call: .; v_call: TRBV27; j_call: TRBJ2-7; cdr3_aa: ASSSPGRVGPEQY
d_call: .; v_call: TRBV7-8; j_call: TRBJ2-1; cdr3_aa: ASSLGDNEQF
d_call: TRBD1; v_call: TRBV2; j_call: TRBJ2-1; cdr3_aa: ASRDSLSYNEQF
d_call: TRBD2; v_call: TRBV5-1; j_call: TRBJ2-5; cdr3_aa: ASSSPPGLAEQETQY
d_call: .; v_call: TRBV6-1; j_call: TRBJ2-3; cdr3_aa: ASSDFWEPADTQY
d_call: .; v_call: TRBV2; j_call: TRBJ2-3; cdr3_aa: ALYGAGTDTQY
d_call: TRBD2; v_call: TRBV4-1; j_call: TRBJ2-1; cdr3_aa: ASTGGTSGSGEQF
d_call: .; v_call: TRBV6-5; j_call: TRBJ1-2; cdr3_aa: ADRAGDPGGYT
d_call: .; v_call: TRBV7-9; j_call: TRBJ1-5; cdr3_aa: ASSLEGRYSNQPQH
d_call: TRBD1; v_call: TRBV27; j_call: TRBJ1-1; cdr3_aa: ASSSKLGQTMNTEAF